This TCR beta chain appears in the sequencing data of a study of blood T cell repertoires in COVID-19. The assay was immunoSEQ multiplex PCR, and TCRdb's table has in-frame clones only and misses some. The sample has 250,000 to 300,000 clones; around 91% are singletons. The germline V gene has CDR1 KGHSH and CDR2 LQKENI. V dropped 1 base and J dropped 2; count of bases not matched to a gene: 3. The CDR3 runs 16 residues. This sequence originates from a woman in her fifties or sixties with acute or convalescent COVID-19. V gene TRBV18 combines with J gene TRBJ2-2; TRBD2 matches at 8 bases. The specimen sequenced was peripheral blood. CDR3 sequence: CASSPQLAANTGELFF. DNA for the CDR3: TGTGCCAGCTCACCACAACTAGCGGCCAACACCGGGGAGCTGTTTTTT.